Shown below are 27 T cell receptor beta chains from a single sample sequenced in a study of tumor-infiltrating lymphocytes in oesophageal squamous cell carcinoma. TCRdb processed the PCR reads anew with MiXCR; each CDR3 protein has one entry. The top ten hold about 33% of the sample, which has 9,500 or so distinct CDR3 sequences, about 61% seen once. What was sequenced was esophageal tumor tissue. All receptors derive from a male donor with esophageal squamous cell carcinoma.

This clonotype was seen repeatedly, ten times or more. V and J are TRBV7-9 and TRBJ2-1; D is possibly TRBD2 (5 bases). The closer fit of TRBJ2-7 to the DNA end suggests the J call may be wrong. Germline loops: CDR1 SEHNR, CDR2 FQNEAQ (reference sequence). This CDR3 is 16 amino acids long. The CDR3 sequence is CASSLVGEGISDEQYF. The CDR3 DNA reads as TGTGCCAGCAGCTTAGTGGGTGAGGGCATCTCTGACGAGCAGTACTTC.

This clonotype has only one observation. One end of the junction varies from germline; a read error may be responsible. The CDR3 DNA sequence: TGTGCCAGCAGTTACTCGACCTGGACGTTGAGCTCCTATAATTCACCCCTCCACTTC. It codes for CASSYSTWTLSSYNSPLHF. The chain links TRBV6-5 to TRBJ2-4; D is uncertain. Germline V gives CDR1 MNHEY, CDR2 SVGAGI. The CDR3 length is 19 residues.

V gene TRBV7-6 combines with J gene TRBJ2-5; tentatively, D is TRBD1 (6 bases). The J call is in doubt because the DNA end fits TRBJ1-2 better. Germline V gene data show CDR1 as SGHVS and CDR2 as FNYEAQ. The CDR3 loop spans 14 amino acids. CDR3 sequence: CASSLAGGYYGYTF. For the CDR3, the DNA is TGTGCCAGCAGCTTAGCAGGGGGATACTATGGCTACACCTTC.

This rearrangement joins TRBV12-5 to TRBJ2-5; a possible D gene is TRBD1 (5 bases). The DNA end is more similar to TRBJ2-7, so the J call may be wrong. The CDR3 extends over 13 amino acids. The V gene's germline CDR1 is LGHNT and CDR2 FRNRAP. The CDR3 loop reads CASAPGLSYEQYF. The CDR3 DNA is TGTGCTAGTGCCCCAGGGTTGTCCTACGAGCAGTACTTC.

The chain joins TRBV11-2 to TRBJ2-3, with TRBD1 identical over 8 bases. With V trimmed by 2 bases and J by 6 bases, 7 bases remained unmatched. The CDR3 spans 15 residues. Germline V gene sequence: CDR1 SGHAT, CDR2 FQNNGV. The CDR3 loop is CASSLKSGGADTQYF. The CDR3 region has the DNA TGTGCCAGCAGCTTAAAGTCAGGGGGCGCGGATACGCAGTATTTT.

The J gene is TRBJ2-1, the V gene TRBV7-4, with 11 nucleotides matching TRBD2. The J call is uncertain, as TRBJ2-5 better fits the DNA end. Germline loops: CDR1 SGHVT, CDR2 SQSDAQ. CDR3 length: 17 residues. The CDR3 sequence: CASSLSISGGASGTQYF. As DNA, the CDR3 is TGTGCCAGCAGCTTATCAATTAGCGGGGGGGCGTCGGGGACCCAGTACTTC.

The chain carries TRBV6-5 and TRBJ1-2, with 9 bases that match TRBD1. The V gene end was trimmed by 6 bases and the J gene end by 3 bases; junction bases not matched to a gene: 11. The CDR3 has 16 residues. Germline lookup yields CDR1 MNHEY and CDR2 SVGAGI. The CDR3 nucleotides are TGTGCCAGCAGAACCGGGACAGGGTGGTTGGACTATGGCTACACCTTC. Translating gives CASRTGTGWLDYGYTF.

The rearrangement links TRBV6-5 to TRBJ2-7, with D unclear. Germline lookup yields CDR1 MNHEY and CDR2 SVGAGI. The CDR3 is 13 residues long. Trimming stripped 3 bases from V and 7 bases from J, with 13 bases between. The DNA of the CDR3 is TGTGCCAGCAGTTATACCAACTTGAATGAGCAGTACTTC. Protein sequence: CASSYTNLNEQYF.

V is TRBV7-2 and J is TRBJ1-2, with a possible D match to TRBD1 (5 bases). The CDR3 spans 15 residues. Trimming took off 7 bases at V and 3 bases at J, with 18 bases between the two ends. The germline V gene encodes CDR1 SGHTA and CDR2 FQGNSA. This chain's CDR3 is CASTTRAGVDYGYTF. The CDR3 region has the DNA TGTGCCAGCACTACAAGAGCGGGGGTCGACTATGGCTACACCTTC.

This clonotype was seen many times. The V and J genes are TRBV2 and TRBJ2-7; 7 bases are shared with TRBD2. V was clipped by 8 bases and J by 3 bases; unmatched bases: 7. The germline V gene has CDR1 SNHLY and CDR2 FYNNEI. CDR3 length: 13 amino acids. The CDR3 loop is CASSSGGSYEQYF. Written as DNA, the CDR3 is TGTGCCAGCTCTTCGGGGGGAAGCTACGAGCAGTACTTC.

This chain joins TRBV6-2 or TRBV6-3 and TRBJ2-1, with 13 positions matching TRBD2. V was pared by 6 bases and J by 2 bases, with 7 bases of the junction left unmatched. Per the germline V gene, CDR1 is MNHEY and CDR2 is SVGEGT. This CDR3 has 17 amino acids. DNA of the CDR3: TGTGCCAGCAGAACTAGCGGGAGGGCCTCTACCTACAATGAGCAGTTCTTC. It yields the protein CASRTSGRASTYNEQFF.

A few counts support this clonotype. The V call is TRBV7-2, the J call TRBJ2-1; D gene ambiguous. There are 17 residues in the CDR3. Trimming pared 5 bases from V and 0 bases from J, leaving 17 bases between. Germline V CDR1 and CDR2: SGHTA, FQGNSA. The CDR3 bases are TGTGCCAGCAGCCTGGGAACGTTAAAAAGCTCCTACAATGAGCAGTTCTTC. It yields the protein CASSLGTLKSSYNEQFF. The whole variable domain, remainder taken from reference TRBV7-2 and TRBJ2-1, is GAGVSQSPSNKVTEKGKDVELRCDPISGHTALYWYRQSLGQGLEFLIYFQGNSAPDKSGLPSDRFSAERTGGSVSTLTIQRTQQEDSAVYLCASSLGTLKSSYNEQFFGPGTRLTVL.

The chain recombines TRBV6-1 with TRBJ1-5; TRBD1 matches 9 bases. Per the germline V gene, CDR1 is MNHNS and CDR2 is SASEGT. The CDR3 contains 14 residues. Unmatched junction bases numbered 5, after V lost 4 bases and J lost 7 bases. CDR3: CASSVRQGGQPQHF. In DNA form, the CDR3 reads TGTGCCAGCAGTGTACGACAGGGGGGACAGCCCCAGCATTTT.

With respect to this clonotype: The junction departs from germline at one end; a sequencing error may be responsible. The chain has TRBV12-3 or TRBV12-4 and TRBJ1-1; TRBD1 aligns across 9 bases. The last part of the DNA fits TRBJ2-7 better; the J call may be wrong. This CDR3 contains 15 residues. The CDR3 DNA reads TGTGCCAGCAAGAAACCGGGACAGGGCTCCCACGAGCAGTACTTC. It yields the protein CASKKPGQGSHEQYF.

This clonotype is termed medium-sized (0.01 to 0.1%). At one boundary the junction diverges from the germline segment, which might be a read error. This chain joins TRBV12-3 or TRBV12-4 and TRBJ2-4; no reliable D call. CDR3 length: 13 amino acids. CDR3 nucleotides: TGTGCCAGCAGTTTAGCTACGAATTCACCCCTCCACTTC. This gives the protein CASSLATNSPLHF.

The chain uses TRBV7-6 and TRBJ2-3, with TRBD2 matching over 7 bases. CDR3 length: 15 residues. Germline lookup yields CDR1 SGHVS and CDR2 FNYEAQ. Trimming removed 3 bases from V and 2 bases from J; junction bases left unmatched: 5. In DNA form, the CDR3 reads TGTGCCAGCAGCTTCAAAGCGGGGTTCACAGATACGCAGTATTTT. Protein product: CASSFKAGFTDTQYF.

This clonotype turned up a few times. A read error may produce the germline difference seen at one junction end. The V call is TRBV24-1, the J call TRBJ2-3, with a possible D match to TRBD2 (6 bases). Germline-derived CDR1 and CDR2 are KGHDR and SFDVKD. The CDR3 contains 8 residues. This chain's CDR3 is CATNTGTF. The CDR3 region has the DNA TGTGCCACCAATACCGGGACTTTC.

This chain connects TRBV7-9 to TRBJ2-3; D may be TRBD1 (5 bases). The CDR3 has 18 amino acids. V was cut by 0 bases and J by 0 bases, with 16 bases left in between. Germline CDR1 is SEHNR and CDR2 is FQNEAQ (reference sequence). CDR3 coding DNA: TGTGCCAGCAGCTTAGCATTAGGACACTCTTCTAGCACAGATACGCAGTATTTT. This codes for CASSLALGHSSSTDTQYF.

The V gene is TRBV6-2 or TRBV6-3, the J gene TRBJ2-6; D is uncertain. CDR1 is MNHEY and CDR2 is SVGEGT in the germline V gene. Deletions cut 5 bases from V and 2 bases from J, with 7 bases between. The CDR3 spans 14 residues. CDR3 amino acids: CASSGAAGANVLTF. The CDR3 coding sequence is TGTGCCAGCAGTGGTGCAGCTGGGGCCAACGTCCTGACTTTC.

The rearrangement joins TRBV6-1 to TRBJ2-1, with TRBD1 matching 9 bases. The J call is uncertain, as TRBJ2-7 better fits the DNA end. Looked up from germline, CDR1 is MNHNS and CDR2 is SASEGT. The CDR3 is 15 amino acids. Here the CDR3 DNA reads TGTGCCAGCAGGCCGGGACAGGGCCCTTACAATGAGCAGTACTTC. It specifies CASRPGQGPYNEQYF.

This rearrangement joins TRBV7-2 to TRBJ2-3; no clear D. CDR1 and CDR2 from the germline V gene are SGHTA and FQGNSA. CDR3 length: 15 residues. V gave up 1 base and J gave up 2 bases, with 10 bases separating them. The CDR3 loop reads CASSLVVGPTDTQYF. CDR3 coding DNA: TGTGCCAGCAGCTTAGTGGTAGGCCCCACAGATACGCAGTATTTT.

The chain links TRBV28 to TRBJ2-7; D remains unclear. The CDR3 loop spans 14 amino acids. Between the trimmed V and J ends, which lost 6 bases and 2 bases, there was a span of 14 bases. CDR1 and CDR2 (germline): MDHEN, SYDVKM. CDR3 in DNA: TGTGCCAGCAGCCGAACCTTCGCCGCCTACGAGCAGTACTTC. Translated, it gives CASSRTFAAYEQYF.

The rearrangement uses TRBV6-2 or TRBV6-3 and TRBJ2-1; 7 bases agree with TRBD1. The germline V gene has CDR1 MNHEY and CDR2 SVGEGT. The CDR3 has 15 residues. Trimming cost V 5 bases and J 3 bases; bases outside gene matches: 7. CDR3 amino acids: CASSPQGMSYNEQFF. In DNA form, the CDR3 reads TGTGCCAGCAGTCCACAGGGGATGAGCTACAATGAGCAGTTCTTC.

The CDR3 region has the DNA TGTGCCAGCAGTGAAGTCAGCAACCTTTATGGCTACACCTTC. It encodes CASSEVSNLYGYTF. This chain joins TRBV6-1 and TRBJ2-7; D not resolved. The DNA end favors TRBJ1-2, so the J call may be wrong. Germline loops: CDR1 MNHNS, CDR2 SASEGT. The CDR3 sequence is 14 residues long.

Worth noting for this clonotype: The CDR3 end shows no conserved phenylalanine or tryptophan, and so a read error is likely. It is unclear where the CDR3 begins or ends on the DNA, so no DNA is shown, and the CDR3 is as TCRdb lists it. The rearrangement links TRBV6-6 to TRBJ2-1. CDR1 and CDR2 (germline): MNHNY, SVGAGI (reference sequence). The CDR3 numbers 16 amino acids, ends counted. The CDR3: CASSYSMKGYGYTFGS.

As for this clonotype: A read error may account for a junction end that differs from germline. This rearrangement joins TRBV6-6 to TRBJ2-2; maybe TRBD2 (6 bases). The CDR3 contains 14 residues. Germline CDR1 MNHNY, CDR2 SVGAGI (reference sequence). Written as DNA, the CDR3 is TGTGCCAGCAGTTACGAAGGGACTGGCGGGAAGCTGTTTTTT. It specifies CASSYEGTGGKLFF.

The CDR3 region is CASSTNTGLSYEQFF. DNA for the CDR3: TGTGCCAGCAGCACCAATACAGGGCTTTCCTACGAGCAGTTCTTC. The chain employs TRBV7-8 and TRBJ2-5; TRBD1 might be the D (6 bases). The J call may be wrong; the DNA end is better matched by TRBJ2-1. The CDR3 totals 15 residues. Per germline, CDR1 SGHVS and CDR2 FQNEAQ.